This record concerns one T cell receptor beta chain sequence. The sample comes from a study of blood T cell repertoires in COVID-19. The protocol was immunoSEQ multiplex PCR, while the TCRdb copy is restricted to in-frame clones and leaves out a portion. The sample includes 150,000 to 200,000 clones, about 85% of them seen just once. Germline lookup yields CDR1 SGHRS and CDR2 YFSETQ. This CDR3 is built from 16 residues. Trimming cost V 4 bases and J 0 bases; bases outside gene matches: 7. This receptor was taken from a woman between 40 and 50 years old with COVID-19, enrolled during active disease. Sequencing was performed on peripheral blood. The V and J genes are TRBV5-1 and TRBJ2-3; 8 bases are a match to TRBD2. The CDR3 DNA follows: TGCGCCAGCAGCCCAACTAGCGGAGTTAGCACAGATACGCAGTATTTT. Its protein is CASSPTSGVSTDTQYF.